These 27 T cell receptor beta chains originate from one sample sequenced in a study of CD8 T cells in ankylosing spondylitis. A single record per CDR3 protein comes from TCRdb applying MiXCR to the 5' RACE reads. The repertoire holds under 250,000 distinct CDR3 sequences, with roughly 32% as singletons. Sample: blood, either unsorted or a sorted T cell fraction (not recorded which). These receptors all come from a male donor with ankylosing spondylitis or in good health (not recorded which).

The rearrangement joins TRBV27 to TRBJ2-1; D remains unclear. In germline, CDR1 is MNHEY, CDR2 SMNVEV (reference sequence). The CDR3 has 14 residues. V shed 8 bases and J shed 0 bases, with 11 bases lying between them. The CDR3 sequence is CASRAPGSYNEQFF. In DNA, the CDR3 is TGTGCCAGCCGGGCCCCAGGCTCCTACAATGAGCAGTTCTTC.

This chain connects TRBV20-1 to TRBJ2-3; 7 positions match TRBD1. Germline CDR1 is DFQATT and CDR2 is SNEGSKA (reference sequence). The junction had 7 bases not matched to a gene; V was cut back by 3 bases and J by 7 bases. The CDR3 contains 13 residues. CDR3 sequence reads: CSASKGAGYTQYF. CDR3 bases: TGCAGTGCTAGCAAGGGGGCAGGGTATACGCAGTATTTT.

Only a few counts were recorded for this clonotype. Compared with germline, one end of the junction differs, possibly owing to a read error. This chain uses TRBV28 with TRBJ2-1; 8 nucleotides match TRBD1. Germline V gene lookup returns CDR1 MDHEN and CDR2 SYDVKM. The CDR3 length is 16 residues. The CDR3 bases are TGTGCCAGCAGAAAAAGGACAGGGTCCCTAAGGAATGAGCAGTTCTTT. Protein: CASRKRTGSLRNEQFF.

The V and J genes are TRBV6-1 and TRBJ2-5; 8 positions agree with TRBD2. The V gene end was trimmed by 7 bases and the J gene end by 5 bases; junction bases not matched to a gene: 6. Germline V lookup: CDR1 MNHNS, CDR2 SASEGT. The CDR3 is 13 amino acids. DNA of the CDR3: TGTGCCAGCAATCGGGGGGGAGGGGAGACCCAGTACTTC. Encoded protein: CASNRGGGETQYF.

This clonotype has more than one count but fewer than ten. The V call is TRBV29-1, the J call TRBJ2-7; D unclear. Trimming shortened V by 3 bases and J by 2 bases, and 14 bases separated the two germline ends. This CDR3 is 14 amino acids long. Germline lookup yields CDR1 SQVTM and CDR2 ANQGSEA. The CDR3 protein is CSVDDGRDPYEQYF. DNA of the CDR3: TGCAGCGTTGATGACGGTAGGGATCCCTACGAGCAGTACTTC.

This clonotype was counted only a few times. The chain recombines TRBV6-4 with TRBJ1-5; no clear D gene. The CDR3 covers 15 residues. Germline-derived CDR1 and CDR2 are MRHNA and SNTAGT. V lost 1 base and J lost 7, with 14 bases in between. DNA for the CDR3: TGTGCCAGCAGTGACTGGTGGCGTAGAAGCCAGCCCCAGCATTTT. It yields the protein CASSDWWRRSQPQHF.

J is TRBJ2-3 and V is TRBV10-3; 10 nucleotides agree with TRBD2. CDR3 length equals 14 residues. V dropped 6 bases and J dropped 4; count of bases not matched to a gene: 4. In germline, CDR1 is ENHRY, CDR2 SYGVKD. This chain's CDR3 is CAIRLAGSADTQYF. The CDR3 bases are TGTGCCATCAGACTAGCGGGGTCGGCAGATACGCAGTATTTT.

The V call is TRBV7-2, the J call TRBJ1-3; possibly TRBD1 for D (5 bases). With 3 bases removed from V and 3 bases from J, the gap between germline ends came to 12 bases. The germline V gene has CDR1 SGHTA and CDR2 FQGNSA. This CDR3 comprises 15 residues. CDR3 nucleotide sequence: TGTGCCAGCAGCTTCGCCGGGGGGGTTGGAAACACCATATATTTT. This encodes CASSFAGGVGNTIYF. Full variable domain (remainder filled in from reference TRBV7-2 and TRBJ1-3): GAGVSQSPSNKVTEKGKDVELRCDPISGHTALYWYRQSLGQGLEFLIYFQGNSAPDKSGLPSDRFSAERTGGSVSTLTIQRTQQEDSAVYLCASSFAGGVGNTIYFGEGSWLTVV.

The CDR3 DNA reads TGTGCCAGCAGCTTAGACAGGGGTGGTTATAATTCACCCCTCCACTTT. Translation gives CASSLDRGGYNSPLHF. The chain carries TRBV7-2 and TRBJ1-6; TRBD1 matches at 7 bases. After removal of 1 base from V and 4 bases from J, the junction contained 4 bases not matched to a gene. Germline V gives CDR1 SGHTA, CDR2 FQGNSA. CDR3 length: 16 residues.

Here the CDR3 reads CSARGNSAEQYF. CDR3 nucleotides: TGCAGTGCTAGAGGGAATAGCGCCGAGCAGTACTTC. The rearrangement uses TRBV20-1 and TRBJ2-7, with D possibly being TRBD2 (5 bases). This CDR3 has 12 residues. Trimming cost V 1 base and J 6 bases, with 10 bases left between them. Germline V gives CDR1 DFQATT, CDR2 SNEGSKA (reference sequence).

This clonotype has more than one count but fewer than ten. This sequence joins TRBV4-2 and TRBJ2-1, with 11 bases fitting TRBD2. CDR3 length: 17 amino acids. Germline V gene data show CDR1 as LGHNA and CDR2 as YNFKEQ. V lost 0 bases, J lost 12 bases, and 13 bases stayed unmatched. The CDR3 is CASSQEDLGLAAFGQFF. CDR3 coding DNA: TGTGCCAGCAGCCAAGAGGACCTGGGACTAGCGGCATTTGGGCAGTTCTTC.

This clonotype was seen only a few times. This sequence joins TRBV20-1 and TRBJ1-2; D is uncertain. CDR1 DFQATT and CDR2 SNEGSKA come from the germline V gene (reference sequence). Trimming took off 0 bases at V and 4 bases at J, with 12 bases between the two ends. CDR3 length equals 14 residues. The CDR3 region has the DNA TGCAGTGCTAGAGATTTTCGTCTCGGCTATGGCTACACCTTC. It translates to CSARDFRLGYGYTF.

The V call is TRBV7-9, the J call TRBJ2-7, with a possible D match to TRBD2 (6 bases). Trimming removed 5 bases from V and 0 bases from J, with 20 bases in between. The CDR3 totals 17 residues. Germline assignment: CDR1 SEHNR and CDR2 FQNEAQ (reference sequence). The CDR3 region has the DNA TGTGCCAGCAGCCAAAATCCGGGACTGCCCTTCTCCTACGAGCAGTACTTC. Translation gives CASSQNPGLPFSYEQYF.

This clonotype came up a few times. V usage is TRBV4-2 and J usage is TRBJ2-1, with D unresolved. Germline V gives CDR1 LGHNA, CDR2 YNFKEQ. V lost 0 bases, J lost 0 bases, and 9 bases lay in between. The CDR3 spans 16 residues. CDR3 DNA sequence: TGTGCCAGCAGCCAAGACGGTTCGAGCTCCTACAATGAGCAGTTCTTC. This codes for CASSQDGSSSYNEQFF.

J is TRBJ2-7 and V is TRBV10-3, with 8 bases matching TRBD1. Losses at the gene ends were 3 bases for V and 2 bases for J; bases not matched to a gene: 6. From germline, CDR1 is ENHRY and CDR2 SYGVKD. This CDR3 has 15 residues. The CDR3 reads CAISDPGQDTYEQYF. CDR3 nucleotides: TGTGCCATCAGTGACCCGGGACAGGACACCTACGAGCAGTACTTC.

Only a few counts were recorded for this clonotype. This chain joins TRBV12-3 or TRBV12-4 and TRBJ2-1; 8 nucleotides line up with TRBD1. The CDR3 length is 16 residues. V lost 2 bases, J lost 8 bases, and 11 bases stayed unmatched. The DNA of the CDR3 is TGTGCCAGCAGTTTAAGTCCGGGACAGGTTTTTGATGAGCAGTTCTTC. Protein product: CASSLSPGQVFDEQFF.

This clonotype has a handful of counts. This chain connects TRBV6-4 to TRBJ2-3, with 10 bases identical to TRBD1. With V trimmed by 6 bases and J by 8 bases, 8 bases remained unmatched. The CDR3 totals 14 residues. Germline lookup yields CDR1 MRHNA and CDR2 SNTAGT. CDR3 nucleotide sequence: TGTGCCAGCAGAAGGGACAGGGGAATGGGTACGCAGTATTTT. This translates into CASRRDRGMGTQYF.

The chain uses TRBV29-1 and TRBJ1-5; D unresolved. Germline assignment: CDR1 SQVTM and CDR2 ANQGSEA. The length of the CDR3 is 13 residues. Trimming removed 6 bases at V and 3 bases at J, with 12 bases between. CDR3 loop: CSVMDRDNQPQHF. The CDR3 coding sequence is TGCAGCGTGATGGACCGAGACAATCAGCCCCAGCATTTT. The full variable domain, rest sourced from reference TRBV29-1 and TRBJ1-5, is SAVISQKPSRDICQRGTSLTIQCQVDSQVTMMFWYRQQPGQSLTLIATANQGSEATYESGFVIDKFPISRPNLTFSTLTVSNMSPEDSSIYLCSVMDRDNQPQHFGDGTRLSIL.

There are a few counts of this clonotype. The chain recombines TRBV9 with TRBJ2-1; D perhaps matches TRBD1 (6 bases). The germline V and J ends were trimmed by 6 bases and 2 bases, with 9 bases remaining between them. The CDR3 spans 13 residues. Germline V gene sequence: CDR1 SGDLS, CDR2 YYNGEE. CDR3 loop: CASNRETYNEQFF. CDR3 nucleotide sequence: TGTGCCAGCAACAGGGAGACCTACAATGAGCAGTTCTTC.

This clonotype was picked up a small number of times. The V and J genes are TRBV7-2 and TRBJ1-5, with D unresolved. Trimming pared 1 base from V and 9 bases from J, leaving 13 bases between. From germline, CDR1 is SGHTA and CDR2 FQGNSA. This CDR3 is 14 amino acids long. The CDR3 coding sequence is TGTGCCAGCAGCTTAGACATGTTAATAGCGCCCCAGCATTTT. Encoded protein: CASSLDMLIAPQHF.

The CDR3 sequence is CSAGDRRYNQPQHF. CDR3 sequence (DNA): TGCAGTGCGGGTGACAGGAGGTACAATCAGCCCCAGCATTTT. The gene calls are TRBV20-1 and TRBJ1-5; D might be TRBD1 (6 bases). Germline V lookup: CDR1 DFQATT, CDR2 SNEGSKA (reference sequence). The germline V and J ends were trimmed by 6 bases and 3 bases, with 15 bases remaining between them. The CDR3 loop spans 14 amino acids.

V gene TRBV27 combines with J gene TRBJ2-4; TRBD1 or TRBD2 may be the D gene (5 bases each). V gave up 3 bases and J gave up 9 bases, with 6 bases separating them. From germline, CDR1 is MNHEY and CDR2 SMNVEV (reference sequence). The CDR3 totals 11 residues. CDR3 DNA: TGTGCCAGCAGTTTTGGGGGCATTCAGTACTTC. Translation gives CASSFGGIQYF.

The CDR3 reads CASSSTSGGVRNEQFF. The CDR3 DNA is TGTGCCAGCAGTTCGACTAGCGGGGGGGTAAGGAATGAGCAGTTCTTC. J is TRBJ2-1 and V is TRBV12-3 or TRBV12-4; 14 bases are a match to TRBD2. This CDR3 is built from 16 residues. The V gene end was trimmed by 4 bases and the J gene end by 7 bases; junction bases not matched to a gene: 6.

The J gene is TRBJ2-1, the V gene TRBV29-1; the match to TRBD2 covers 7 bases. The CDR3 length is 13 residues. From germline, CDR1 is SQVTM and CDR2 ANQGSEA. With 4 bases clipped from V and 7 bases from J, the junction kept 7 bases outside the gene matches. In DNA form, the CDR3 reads TGCAGCGTTGGTTGGGAGGGATGGAATGAGCAGTTCTTC. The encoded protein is CSVGWEGWNEQFF.

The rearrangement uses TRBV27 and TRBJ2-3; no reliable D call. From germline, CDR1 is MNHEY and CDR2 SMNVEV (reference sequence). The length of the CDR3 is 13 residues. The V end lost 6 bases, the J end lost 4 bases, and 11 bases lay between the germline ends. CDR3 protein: CASRPMAADTQYF. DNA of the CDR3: TGTGCCAGCAGACCAATGGCCGCAGATACGCAGTATTTT.

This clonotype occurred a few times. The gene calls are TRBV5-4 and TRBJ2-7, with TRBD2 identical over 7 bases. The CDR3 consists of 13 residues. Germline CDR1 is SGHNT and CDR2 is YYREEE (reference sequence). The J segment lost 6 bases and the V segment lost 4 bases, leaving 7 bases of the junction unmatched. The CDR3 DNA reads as TGTGCCAGCAGCCCCACCCGGGGGGTCGAGCAGTACTTC. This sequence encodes CASSPTRGVEQYF.

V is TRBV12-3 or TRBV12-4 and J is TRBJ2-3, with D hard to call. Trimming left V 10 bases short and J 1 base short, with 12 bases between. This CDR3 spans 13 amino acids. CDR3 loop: CATKKQGTDTQYF. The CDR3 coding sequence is TGTGCCACCAAAAAGCAGGGCACAGATACGCAGTATTTT.